This TCR beta chain was retrieved from a study of technical replicates of blood from a handful of donors. The CDR3 consists of 15 residues. CDR1 SSHAT and CDR2 FNYEAQ come from the germline V gene (reference sequence). Note on this clone: One junction end disagrees with the germline gene, perhaps due to a read error.

Produced via immunoSEQ multiplex PCR; TCRdb's table is partial and in-frame only. Of over 65,000 clones detected, almost 98% appear once; the ten largest clones hold roughly 0.21%. The sequenced material came from T cells isolated from PBMCs. The receptor was derived from a human donor in good health. This chain connects TRBV7-7 to TRBJ2-7, with D possibly being TRBD1 (6 bases). CDR3 sequence reads: CASSPPRDINYEQYF. DNA for the CDR3: TGTGCTAGCAGCCCCCCCCGGGACATAAACTACGAGCAGTACTTC.